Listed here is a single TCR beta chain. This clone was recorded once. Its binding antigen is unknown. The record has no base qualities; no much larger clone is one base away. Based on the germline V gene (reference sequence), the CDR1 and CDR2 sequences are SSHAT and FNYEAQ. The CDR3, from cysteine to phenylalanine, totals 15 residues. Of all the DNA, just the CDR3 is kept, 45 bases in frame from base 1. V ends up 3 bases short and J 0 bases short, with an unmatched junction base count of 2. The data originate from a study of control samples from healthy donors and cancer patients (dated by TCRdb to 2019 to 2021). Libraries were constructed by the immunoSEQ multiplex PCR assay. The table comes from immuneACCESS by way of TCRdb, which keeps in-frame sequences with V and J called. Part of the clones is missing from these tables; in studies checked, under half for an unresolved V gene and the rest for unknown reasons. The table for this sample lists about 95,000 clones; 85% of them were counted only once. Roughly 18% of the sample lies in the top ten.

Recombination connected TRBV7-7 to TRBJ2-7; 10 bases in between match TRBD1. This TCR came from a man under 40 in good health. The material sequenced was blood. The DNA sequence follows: TGTGCCAGCAGCTTGGGACAGGGGAGCTCCTACGAGCAGTACTTC. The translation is CASSLGQGSSYEQYF.